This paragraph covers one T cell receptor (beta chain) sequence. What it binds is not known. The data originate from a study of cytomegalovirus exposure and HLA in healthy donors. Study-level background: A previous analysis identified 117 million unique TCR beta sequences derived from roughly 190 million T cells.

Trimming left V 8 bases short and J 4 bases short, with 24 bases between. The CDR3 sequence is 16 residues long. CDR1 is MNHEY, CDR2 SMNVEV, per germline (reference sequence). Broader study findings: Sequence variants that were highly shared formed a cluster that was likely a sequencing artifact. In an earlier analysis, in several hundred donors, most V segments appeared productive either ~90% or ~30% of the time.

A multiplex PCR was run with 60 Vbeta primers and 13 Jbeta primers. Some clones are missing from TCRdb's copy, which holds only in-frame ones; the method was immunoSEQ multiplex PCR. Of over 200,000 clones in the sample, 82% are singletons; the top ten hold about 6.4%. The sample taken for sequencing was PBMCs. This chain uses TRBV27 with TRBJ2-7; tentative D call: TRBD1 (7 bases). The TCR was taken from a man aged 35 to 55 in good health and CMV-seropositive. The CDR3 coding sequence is TGTGCCAGCCGGTCTCAGGGGGGCGGGACGTGGTACGAGCAGTACTTC. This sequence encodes CASRSQGGGTWYEQYF.